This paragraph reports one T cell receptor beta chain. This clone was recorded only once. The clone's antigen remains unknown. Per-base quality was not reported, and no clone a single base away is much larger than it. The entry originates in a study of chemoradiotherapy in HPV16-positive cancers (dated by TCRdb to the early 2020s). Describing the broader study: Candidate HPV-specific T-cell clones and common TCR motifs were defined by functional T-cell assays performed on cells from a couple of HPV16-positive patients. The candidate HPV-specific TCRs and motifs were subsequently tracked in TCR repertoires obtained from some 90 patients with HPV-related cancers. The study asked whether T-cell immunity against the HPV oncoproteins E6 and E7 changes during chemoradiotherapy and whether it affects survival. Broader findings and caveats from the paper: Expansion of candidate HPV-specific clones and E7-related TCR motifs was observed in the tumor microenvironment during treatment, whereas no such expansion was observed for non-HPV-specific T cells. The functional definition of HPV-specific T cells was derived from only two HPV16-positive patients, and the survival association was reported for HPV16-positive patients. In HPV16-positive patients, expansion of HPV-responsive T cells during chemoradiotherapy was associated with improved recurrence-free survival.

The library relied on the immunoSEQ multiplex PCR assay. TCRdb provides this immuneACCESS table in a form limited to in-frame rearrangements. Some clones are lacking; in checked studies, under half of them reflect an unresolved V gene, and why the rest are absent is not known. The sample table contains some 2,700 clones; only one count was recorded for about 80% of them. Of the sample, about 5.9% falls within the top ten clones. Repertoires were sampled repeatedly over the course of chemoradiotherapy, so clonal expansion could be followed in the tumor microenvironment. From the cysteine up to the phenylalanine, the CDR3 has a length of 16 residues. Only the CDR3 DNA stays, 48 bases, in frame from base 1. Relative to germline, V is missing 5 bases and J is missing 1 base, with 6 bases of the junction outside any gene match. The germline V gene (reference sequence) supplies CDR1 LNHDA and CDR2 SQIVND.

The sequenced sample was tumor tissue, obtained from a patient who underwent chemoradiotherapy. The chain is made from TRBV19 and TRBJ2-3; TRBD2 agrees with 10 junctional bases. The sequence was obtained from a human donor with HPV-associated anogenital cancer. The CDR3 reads CASSALAGAGTDTQYF. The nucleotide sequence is TGTGCCAGTAGTGCCCTAGCGGGGGCCGGCACAGATACGCAGTATTTT. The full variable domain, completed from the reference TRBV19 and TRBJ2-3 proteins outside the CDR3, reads DGGITQSPKYLFRKEGQNVTLSCEQNLNHDAMYWYRQDPGQGLRLIYYSQIVNDFQKGDIAEGYSVSREKKESFPLTVTSAQKNPTAFYLCASSALAGAGTDTQYFGPGTRLTVL.